This T cell receptor (beta chain) was profiled in a study of T-cell reconstitution after alpha-beta-depleted transplantation in children. Study results and caveats: Several hundred graft clones that had expanded were reportedly the source of alpha-beta T cells about two months after transplant. One year post-transplant, T-cell counts and diversity were largely derived from T cells produced anew. Some patients' high day-60 TCRbeta diversity was traced to surviving recipient T cells and thymic progenitors.

As to this clonotype: The antigen remains unidentified.

This CDR3 contains 16 residues. The germline CDR1 and CDR2 sequences are SGHTA and FQGTGA. The V end lost 0 bases, the J end lost 3 bases, and 11 bases lay between the germline ends. Unique molecular identifiers were incorporated when the TCRbeta library was constructed. TCRdb redid the calling of the PCR reads with MiXCR, one entry per CDR3 protein. Of hundreds of thousands of distinct CDR3 sequences in the sample, over 10% are singletons; the top ten hold roughly 0.84%. The chain uses TRBV7-3 and TRBJ2-2; maybe TRBD1 (5 bases). Sequencing was performed on PBMCs, taken before TCRalphabeta/CD19-depleted stem cell transplant. The TCR originated in a girl under 10 years old with congenital amegakaryocytic thrombocytopenia, due to receive a stem cell transplant. CDR3 region: CASSLTDRSDTGELFF. The CDR3 DNA sequence: TGTGCCAGCAGCTTAACTGACAGATCCGACACCGGGGAGCTGTTTTTT.